This TCR beta chain stems from a study of blood T cell repertoires in COVID-19. In the source study's methods: Estimation of nucleated cell counts relied on the amplification of reference gene primers. TCRdb keeps only in-frame clones here, not all; method: immunoSEQ multiplex PCR. The V and J calls and the clone size are those of that table, but D and trimming were determined from the DNA. The repertoire includes hundreds of thousands of clones, 82% of them detected once, and about 3.7% sits in the top ten. This CDR3 is 14 amino acids long. Germline V gene sequence: CDR1 KGHSH, CDR2 LQKENI. Deletions cut 2 bases from V and 3 bases from J, with 8 bases between. Cohorts were based on clinical histories the participants reported. Symptom resolution, clearance, or two negative PCRs marked the recovered donors of Cohort 3.

Sequencing was performed on PBMCs or T cells enriched from blood (not recorded which). The rearrangement links TRBV18 to TRBJ1-5; no clear D gene. The receptor's source is a woman aged 55-75 years who had recovered from COVID-19. CDR3 bases: TGTGCCAGCTCACCAGGCGGCGACAATCAGCCCCAGCATTTT. Protein: CASSPGGDNQPQHF.